The text below deals with one T cell receptor (beta chain). This specimen belongs to a study of shared clonotypes between healthy human individuals. The table came from immunoSEQ multiplex PCR; TCRdb's copy has only in-frame clones and leaves some out. The sample lists some 1,100,000 clones, approximately 80% occurring once. There are 15 residues in the CDR3. Trimming removed 5 bases from V and 3 bases from J, with 16 bases in between. CDR1 is GTSNPN and CDR2 is SVGIG in the germline V gene (reference sequence). The sequence was obtained from a man aged 18 to 29 in good health. Some clones in this sample may be carry-over from other donors' samples. The chain uses TRBV30 and TRBJ1-4; D is perhaps TRBD1 (5 bases). Sample: memory CD4+ T cells from PBMCs. Subset: CD45RA-negative fraction. The CDR3 region has the DNA TGTGCCTGGGGTGAGGGGAGGTTAGCTAATGAAAAACTGTTTTTT. Translating gives CAWGEGRLANEKLFF. Combining the CDR3 with reference TRBV30 and TRBJ1-4 gives the whole variable domain SQTIHQWPATLVQPVGSPLSLECTVEGTSNPNLYWYRQAAGRGLQLLFYSVGIGQISSEVPQNLSASRPQDRQFILSSKKLLLSDSGFYLCAWGEGRLANEKLFFGSGTQLSVL.